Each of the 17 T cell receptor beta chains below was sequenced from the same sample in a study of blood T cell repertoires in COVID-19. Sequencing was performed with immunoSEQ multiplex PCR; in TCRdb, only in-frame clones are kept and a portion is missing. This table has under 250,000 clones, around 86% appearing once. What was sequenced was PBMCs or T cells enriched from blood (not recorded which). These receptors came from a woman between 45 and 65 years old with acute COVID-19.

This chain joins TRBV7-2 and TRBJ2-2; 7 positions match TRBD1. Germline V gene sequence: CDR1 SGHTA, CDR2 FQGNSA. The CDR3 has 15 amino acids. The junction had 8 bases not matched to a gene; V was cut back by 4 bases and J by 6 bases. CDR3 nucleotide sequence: TGTGCCAGCAGCTCATCGGGACAGTTCGCCGGGGAGCTGTTTTTT. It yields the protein CASSSSGQFAGELFF.

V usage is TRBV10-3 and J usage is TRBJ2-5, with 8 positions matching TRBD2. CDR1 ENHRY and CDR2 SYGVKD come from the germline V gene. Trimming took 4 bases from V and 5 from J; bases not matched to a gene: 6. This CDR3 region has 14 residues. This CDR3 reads CAISGAGEWETQYF. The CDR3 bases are TGTGCCATCAGTGGAGCGGGAGAATGGGAGACCCAGTACTTC.

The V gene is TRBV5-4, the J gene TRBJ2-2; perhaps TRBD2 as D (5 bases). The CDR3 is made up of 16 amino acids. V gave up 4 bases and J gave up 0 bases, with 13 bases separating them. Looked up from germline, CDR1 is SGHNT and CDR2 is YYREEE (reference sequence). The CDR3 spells CASSPIGSTNTGELFF. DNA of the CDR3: TGTGCCAGCAGCCCGATAGGGAGTACGAACACCGGGGAGCTGTTTTTT.

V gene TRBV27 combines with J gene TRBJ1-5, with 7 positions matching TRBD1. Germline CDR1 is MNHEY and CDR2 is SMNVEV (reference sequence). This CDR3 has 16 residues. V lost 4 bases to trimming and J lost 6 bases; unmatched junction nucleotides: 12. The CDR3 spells CASSSQTGRLGQPQHF. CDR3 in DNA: TGTGCCAGCAGTTCCCAGACAGGGAGGCTCGGTCAGCCCCAGCATTTT.

The CDR3 protein is CASSNRLGAGNTIYF. The CDR3 DNA reads TGTGCCAGCAGCAACCGATTAGGAGCGGGAAACACCATATATTTT. The rearrangement links TRBV27 to TRBJ1-3; D uncertain. CDR3 size: 15 residues. CDR1 and CDR2 (germline): MNHEY, SMNVEV (reference sequence). V was clipped by 6 bases and J by 4 bases, with 16 bases between them.

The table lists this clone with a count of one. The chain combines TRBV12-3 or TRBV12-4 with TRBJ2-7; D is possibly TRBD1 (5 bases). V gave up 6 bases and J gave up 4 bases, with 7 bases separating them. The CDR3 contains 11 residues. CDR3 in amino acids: CASSPGYEQYF. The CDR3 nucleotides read TGTGCCAGCAGCCCAGGGTACGAGCAGTACTTC.

The CDR3 nucleotides are TGTGCCAGCACCCACGGGACAAAGAACACTGAAGCTTTCTTT. Translating gives CASTHGTKNTEAFF. The chain carries TRBV28 and TRBJ1-1; TRBD1 might be the D (6 bases). The CDR3 extends over 14 amino acids. Deletions cut 7 bases from V and 1 base from J, with 13 bases between. CDR1 and CDR2 (germline): MDHEN, SYDVKM.

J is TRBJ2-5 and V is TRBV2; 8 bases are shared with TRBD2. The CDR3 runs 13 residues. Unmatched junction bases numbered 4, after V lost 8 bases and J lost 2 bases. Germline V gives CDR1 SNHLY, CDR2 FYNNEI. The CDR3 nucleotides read TGTGCCAGCCACGGGGGGGAACAAGAGACCCAGTACTTC. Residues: CASHGGEQETQYF.

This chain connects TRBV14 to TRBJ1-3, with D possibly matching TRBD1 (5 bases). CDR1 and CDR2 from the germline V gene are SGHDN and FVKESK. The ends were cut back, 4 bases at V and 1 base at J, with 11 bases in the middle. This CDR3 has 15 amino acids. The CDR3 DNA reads TGTGCCAGCAGCCGCCGACAGACATCTGGAAACACCATATATTTT. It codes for CASSRRQTSGNTIYF.

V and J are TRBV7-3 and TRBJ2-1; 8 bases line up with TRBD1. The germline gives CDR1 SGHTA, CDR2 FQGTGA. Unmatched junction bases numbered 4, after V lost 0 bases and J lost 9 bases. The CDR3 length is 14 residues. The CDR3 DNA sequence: TGTGCCAGCAGCTTAACCGGGACAGGAGGTGAGCAGTTCTTC. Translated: CASSLTGTGGEQFF.

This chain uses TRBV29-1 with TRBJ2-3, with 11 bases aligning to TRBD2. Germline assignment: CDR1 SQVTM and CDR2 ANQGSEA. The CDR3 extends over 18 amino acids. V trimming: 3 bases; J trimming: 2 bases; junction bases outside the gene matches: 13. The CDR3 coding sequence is TGCAGCGTTGATAGGCTAGCGGGGGGCGCCCCCACCACAGATACGCAGTATTTT. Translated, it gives CSVDRLAGGAPTTDTQYF.

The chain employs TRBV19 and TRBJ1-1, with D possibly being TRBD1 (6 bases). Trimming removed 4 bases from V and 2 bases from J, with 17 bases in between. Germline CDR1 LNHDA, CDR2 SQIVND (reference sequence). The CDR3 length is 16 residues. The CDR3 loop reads CASSRQVGRVNTEAFF. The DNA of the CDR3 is TGTGCCAGTAGTAGACAGGTGGGACGGGTCAACACTGAAGCTTTCTTT.

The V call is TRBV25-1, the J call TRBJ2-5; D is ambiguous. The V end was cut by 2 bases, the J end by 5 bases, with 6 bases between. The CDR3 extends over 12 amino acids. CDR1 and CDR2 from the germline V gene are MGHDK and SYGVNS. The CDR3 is CASSEPRETQYF. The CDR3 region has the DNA TGTGCCAGCAGTGAACCCAGGGAGACCCAGTACTTC.

The CDR3 loop reads CASSRPMATGSSYNEQFF. The CDR3 nucleotides read TGTGCCAGCTCACGACCGATGGCGACAGGGAGCTCCTACAATGAGCAGTTCTTC. This chain connects TRBV18 to TRBJ2-1; TRBD1 agrees at 7 bases. The CDR3 is 18 amino acids. The germline V gene encodes CDR1 KGHSH and CDR2 LQKENI. V lost 4 bases to trimming and J lost 0 bases; unmatched junction nucleotides: 12.

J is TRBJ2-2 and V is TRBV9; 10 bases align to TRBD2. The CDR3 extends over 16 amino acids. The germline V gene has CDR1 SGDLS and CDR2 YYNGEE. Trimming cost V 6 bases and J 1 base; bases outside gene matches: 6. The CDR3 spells CASTFSGGLNTGELFF. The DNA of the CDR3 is TGTGCCAGCACTTTTAGCGGGGGGCTGAACACCGGGGAGCTGTTTTTT.

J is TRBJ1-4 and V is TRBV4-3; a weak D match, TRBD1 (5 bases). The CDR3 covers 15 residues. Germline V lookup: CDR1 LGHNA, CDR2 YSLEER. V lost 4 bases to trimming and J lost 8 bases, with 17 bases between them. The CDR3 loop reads CASSPGWGEGEKLFF. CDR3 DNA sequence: TGCGCCAGCAGCCCCGGATGGGGGGAAGGCGAAAAACTGTTTTTT.

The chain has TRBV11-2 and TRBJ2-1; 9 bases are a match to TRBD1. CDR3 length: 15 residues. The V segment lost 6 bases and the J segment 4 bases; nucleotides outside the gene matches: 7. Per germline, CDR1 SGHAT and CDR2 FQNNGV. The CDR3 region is CASRSQGAGYNEQFF. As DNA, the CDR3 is TGTGCCAGCAGATCACAGGGGGCGGGTTACAATGAGCAGTTCTTC.